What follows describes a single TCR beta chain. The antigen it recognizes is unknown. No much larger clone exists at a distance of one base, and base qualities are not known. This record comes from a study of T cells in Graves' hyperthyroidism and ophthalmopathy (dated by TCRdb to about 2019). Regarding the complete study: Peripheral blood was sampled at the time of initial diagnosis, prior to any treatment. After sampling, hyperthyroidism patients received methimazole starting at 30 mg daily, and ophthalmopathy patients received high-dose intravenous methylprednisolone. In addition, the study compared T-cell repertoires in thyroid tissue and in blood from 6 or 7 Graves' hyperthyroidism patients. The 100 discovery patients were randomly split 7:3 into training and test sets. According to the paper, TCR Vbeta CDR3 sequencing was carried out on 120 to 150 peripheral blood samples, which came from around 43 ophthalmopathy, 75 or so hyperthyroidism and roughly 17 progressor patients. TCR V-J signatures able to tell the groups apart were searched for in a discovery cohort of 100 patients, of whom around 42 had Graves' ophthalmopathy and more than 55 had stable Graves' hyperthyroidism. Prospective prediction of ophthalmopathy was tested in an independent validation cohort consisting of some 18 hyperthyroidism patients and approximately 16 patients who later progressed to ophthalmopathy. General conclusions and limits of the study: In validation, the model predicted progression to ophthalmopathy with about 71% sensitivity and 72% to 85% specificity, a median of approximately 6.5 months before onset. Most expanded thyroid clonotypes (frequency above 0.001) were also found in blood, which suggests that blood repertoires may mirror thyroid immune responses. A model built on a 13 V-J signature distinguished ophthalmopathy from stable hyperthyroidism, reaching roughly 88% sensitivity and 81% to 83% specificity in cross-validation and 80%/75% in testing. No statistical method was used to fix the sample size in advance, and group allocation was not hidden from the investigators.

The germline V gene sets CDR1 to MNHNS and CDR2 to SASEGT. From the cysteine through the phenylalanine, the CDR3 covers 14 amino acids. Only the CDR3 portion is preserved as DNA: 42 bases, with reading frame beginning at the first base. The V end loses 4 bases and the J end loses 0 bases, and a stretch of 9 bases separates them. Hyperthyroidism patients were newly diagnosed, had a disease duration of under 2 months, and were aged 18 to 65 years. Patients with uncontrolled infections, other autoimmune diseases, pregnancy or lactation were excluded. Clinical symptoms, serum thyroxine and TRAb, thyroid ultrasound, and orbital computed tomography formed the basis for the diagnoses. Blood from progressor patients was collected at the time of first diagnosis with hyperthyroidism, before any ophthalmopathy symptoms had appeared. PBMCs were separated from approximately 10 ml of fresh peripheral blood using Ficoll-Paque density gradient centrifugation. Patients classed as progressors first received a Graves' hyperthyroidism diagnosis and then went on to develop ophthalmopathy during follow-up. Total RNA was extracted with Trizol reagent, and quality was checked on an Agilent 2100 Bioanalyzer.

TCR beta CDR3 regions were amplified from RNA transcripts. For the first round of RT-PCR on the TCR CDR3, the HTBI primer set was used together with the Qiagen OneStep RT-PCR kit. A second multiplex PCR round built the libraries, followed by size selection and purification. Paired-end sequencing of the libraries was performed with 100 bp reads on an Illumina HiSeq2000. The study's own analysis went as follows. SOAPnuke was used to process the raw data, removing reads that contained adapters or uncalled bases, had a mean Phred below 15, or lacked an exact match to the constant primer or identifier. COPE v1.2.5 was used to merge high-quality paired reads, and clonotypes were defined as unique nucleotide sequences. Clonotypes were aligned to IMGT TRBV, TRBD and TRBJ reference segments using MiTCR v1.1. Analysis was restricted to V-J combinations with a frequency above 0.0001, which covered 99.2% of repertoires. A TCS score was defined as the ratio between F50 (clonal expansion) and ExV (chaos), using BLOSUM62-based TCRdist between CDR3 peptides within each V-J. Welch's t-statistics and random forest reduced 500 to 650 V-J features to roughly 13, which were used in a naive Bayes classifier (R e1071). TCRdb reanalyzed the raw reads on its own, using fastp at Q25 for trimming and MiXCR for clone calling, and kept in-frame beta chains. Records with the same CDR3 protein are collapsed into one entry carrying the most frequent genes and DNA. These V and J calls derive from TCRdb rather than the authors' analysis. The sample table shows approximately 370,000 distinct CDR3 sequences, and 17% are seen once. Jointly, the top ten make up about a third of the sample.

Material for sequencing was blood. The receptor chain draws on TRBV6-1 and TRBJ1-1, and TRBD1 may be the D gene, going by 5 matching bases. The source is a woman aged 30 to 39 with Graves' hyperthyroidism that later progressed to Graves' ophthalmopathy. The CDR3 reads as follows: CASSARALNTEAFF. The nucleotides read TGTGCCAGCAGTGCCAGGGCGCTGAACACTGAAGCTTTCTTT.